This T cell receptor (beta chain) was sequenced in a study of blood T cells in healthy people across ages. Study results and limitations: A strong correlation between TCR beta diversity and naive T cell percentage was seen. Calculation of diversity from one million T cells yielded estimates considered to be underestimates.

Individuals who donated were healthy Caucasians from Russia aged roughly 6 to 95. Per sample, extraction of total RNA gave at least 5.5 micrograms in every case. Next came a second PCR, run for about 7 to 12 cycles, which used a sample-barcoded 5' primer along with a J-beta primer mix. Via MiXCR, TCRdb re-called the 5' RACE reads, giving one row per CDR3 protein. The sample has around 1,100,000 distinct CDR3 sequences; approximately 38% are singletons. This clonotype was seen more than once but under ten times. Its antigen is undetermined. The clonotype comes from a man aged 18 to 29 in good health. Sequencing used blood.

The CDR3: CASSIGTGVYGYTF. The DNA for the CDR3 is TGTGCCAGCAGCATAGGGACAGGGGTCTATGGCTACACCTTC. The chain couples TRBV6-1 to TRBJ1-2; TRBD1 aligns across 10 bases. Germline V CDR1 and CDR2: MNHNS, SASEGT. V gave up 6 bases and J gave up 4 bases; unmatched junction bases: 5. The CDR3 totals 14 residues.